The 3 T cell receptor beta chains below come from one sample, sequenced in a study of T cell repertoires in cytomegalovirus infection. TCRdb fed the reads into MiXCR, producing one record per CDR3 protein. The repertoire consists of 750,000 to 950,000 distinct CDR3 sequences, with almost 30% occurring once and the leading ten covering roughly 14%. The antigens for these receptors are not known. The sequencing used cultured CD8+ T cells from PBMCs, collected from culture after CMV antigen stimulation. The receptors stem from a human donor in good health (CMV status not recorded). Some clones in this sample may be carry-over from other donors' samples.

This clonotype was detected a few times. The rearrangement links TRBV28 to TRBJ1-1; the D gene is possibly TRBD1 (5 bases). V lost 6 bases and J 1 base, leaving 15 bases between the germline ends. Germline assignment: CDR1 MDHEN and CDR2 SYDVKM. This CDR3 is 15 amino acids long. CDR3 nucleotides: TGTGCCAGCAGAGAGGGACCGGCGAAGAACACTGAAGCTTTCTTT. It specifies CASREGPAKNTEAFF.

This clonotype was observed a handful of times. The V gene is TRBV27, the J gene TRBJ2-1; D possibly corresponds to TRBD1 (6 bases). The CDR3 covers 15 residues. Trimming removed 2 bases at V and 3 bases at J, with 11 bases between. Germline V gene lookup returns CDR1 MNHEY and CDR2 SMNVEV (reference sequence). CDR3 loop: CASSLGQTLYNEQFF. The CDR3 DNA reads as TGTGCCAGCAGTTTAGGACAGACTCTCTACAATGAGCAGTTCTTC.

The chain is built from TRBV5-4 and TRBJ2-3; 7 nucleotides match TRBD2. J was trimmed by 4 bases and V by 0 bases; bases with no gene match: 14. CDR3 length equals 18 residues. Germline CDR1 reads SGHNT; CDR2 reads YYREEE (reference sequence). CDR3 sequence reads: CASSLDLVGGVISDTQYF. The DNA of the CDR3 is TGTGCCAGCAGCTTGGATCTAGTGGGGGGGGTTATCTCAGATACGCAGTATTTT.